This T cell receptor beta chain is from a study of T cells in localized non-small cell lung cancer. V gave up 0 bases and J gave up 6 bases, with 9 bases separating them. The CDR3 contains 15 residues. Germline CDR1 and CDR2: MNHEY and SVGAGI. In regard to this clone: Its antigen is currently unknown.

Study-level findings and limits: Adjacent lung held a median approximately 57 of the top 100 tumor clones. Only one tumor region went through sequencing, so heterogeneity may still be there. Longer overall survival associated with higher blood T cell density; shorter survival with higher adjacent-lung clonality. The greatest T cell clonality was found in uninvolved adjacent lung (higher than in tumor).

Using immunoSEQ multiplex PCR, the repertoire was profiled, and TCRdb retains in-frame clones only, with some absent. The sample records about 77,000 clones, approximately 90% being singletons. V and J are TRBV6-5 and TRBJ1-6; TRBD1 is a possible D gene (5 bases). The sequencing here drew on peripheral blood, taken before any cancer treatment. The sequence derives from a woman aged 35-70 years with stage I squamous cell lung carcinoma. The CDR3 is CASSYSPRANSPLHF. The CDR3 nucleotides read TGTGCCAGCAGTTACTCTCCCAGGGCTAATTCACCCCTCCACTTT.